The entry below gives a single T cell receptor beta chain sequence along with its context. Its specificity is not known. A second roughly 6 to 11 cycle PCR used barcoded and J-beta primers. Every single cDNA molecule received a tag from a template-switch adaptor with 12 random nucleotides. Using its own MiXCR run on the 5' RACE reads, TCRdb lists one record per CDR3 protein. The table includes 550,000 to 750,000 distinct CDR3 sequences, roughly 21% detected once. Ranging in age from roughly 6 to 90, the donors were healthy Caucasian individuals from Russia. This entry is derived from a study of blood T cells in healthy people across ages. As for the study in general: Per every two T cells, about one barcoded beta molecule was captured by template switching.

Study observations and caveats: Naive T cell percentage and TCR beta diversity correlated strongly.

The CDR3 runs 20 residues. The V segment lost 2 bases and the J segment 3 bases; nucleotides outside the gene matches: 12. Germline CDR1 reads MDHEN; CDR2 reads SYDVKM. Sequencing was performed on blood. The chain has TRBV28 and TRBJ2-3, with TRBD2 matching 15 bases. The clonotype comes from a man aged 65 to 79 in good health. The CDR3 loop reads CASSLGTFGLAGGPTDTQYF. As DNA, the CDR3 is TGTGCCAGCAGTTTAGGGACATTCGGACTAGCGGGAGGGCCAACAGATACGCAGTATTTT.